This passage covers 21 T cell receptor beta chains from one sample sequenced in a study of CD8+ T cells in alopecia areata. Investigators isolated RNA and reverse transcribed it into cDNA to act as the sequencing template. Produced via immunoSEQ multiplex PCR; TCRdb's table is partial and in-frame only. The table lists about 120,000 clones, 50% to 55% of them singletons. Described treatment: oral pan-JAK inhibitor, 5-10 mg twice daily. The sequencing here drew on CD4+ T cells sorted from blood, taken at week 4, from a patient treated with tofacitinib. These receptors originate from a human donor with alopecia areata.

This clone was counted between two and nine times. The chain couples TRBV29-1 to TRBJ2-2, with TRBD1 as a possible D gene (6 bases). The V gene's germline CDR1 is SQVTM and CDR2 ANQGSEA. Trimming removed 4 bases at V and 4 bases at J, with 7 bases between. This CDR3 is 12 amino acids long. CDR3 bases: TGCAGCGTTGCACAGGGCACCGGGGAGCTGTTTTTT. As protein: CSVAQGTGELFF.

The chain carries TRBV7-6 and TRBJ2-7; D uncertain. V was cut by 2 bases and J by 4 bases, with 3 bases left in between. In germline, CDR1 is SGHVS, CDR2 FNYEAQ. This CDR3 contains 11 residues. The CDR3 region is CASSLLYEQYF. The CDR3 DNA follows: TGTGCCAGCAGCTTATTGTACGAGCAGTACTTC.

The chain recombines TRBV10-3 with TRBJ1-5; D not certain. Germline loops: CDR1 ENHRY, CDR2 SYGVKD. This CDR3 region has 14 residues. Trimming removed 6 bases from V and 0 bases from J, with 9 bases in between. The CDR3 DNA is TGTGCCATCAGCTCGGACGTTAGCAATCAGCCCCAGCATTTT. It codes for CAISSDVSNQPQHF.

There are a few counts of this clone. The DNA for the CDR3 is TGCAGCGCCCGGACTAGCACAGATACGCAGTATTTT. This translates into CSARTSTDTQYF. The chain recombines TRBV29-1 with TRBJ2-3; D perhaps matches TRBD2 (5 bases). The germline V gene has CDR1 SQVTM and CDR2 ANQGSEA. The CDR3 consists of 12 residues. V lost 7 bases to trimming and J lost 0 bases, with 8 bases between them.

The chain carries TRBV28 and TRBJ1-5; D is possibly TRBD1 (5 bases). Germline CDR1 reads MDHEN; CDR2 reads SYDVKM. V was cut by 5 bases and J by 9 bases, with 11 bases left in between. The CDR3 runs to 12 residues. CDR3 sequence: CASSLLQGPQHF. DNA of the CDR3: TGTGCCAGCAGTCTGCTCCAGGGGCCCCAGCATTTT.

This chain connects TRBV2 to TRBJ1-2, with D possibly matching TRBD1 (5 bases). Germline-derived CDR1 and CDR2 are SNHLY and FYNNEI. The ends were cut back, 3 bases at V and 8 bases at J, with 10 bases in the middle. The CDR3 length is 12 residues. The CDR3 region has the DNA TGTGCCAGCAGTGAGGGACTAGGGGGCTACACCTTC. Translated, it gives CASSEGLGGYTF.

The J gene is TRBJ1-5, the V gene TRBV2; D gene ambiguous. The V end lost 6 bases, the J end lost 0 bases, and 6 bases lay between the germline ends. The CDR3 consists of 13 residues. Germline CDR1 reads SNHLY; CDR2 reads FYNNEI. In DNA form, the CDR3 reads TGTGCCAGCAGACTGGATAGCAATCAGCCCCAGCATTTT. This codes for CASRLDSNQPQHF.

A word on this clone: At one end the junction does not follow the germline gene, possibly because of a read error. This sequence joins TRBV25-1 and TRBJ2-4; a weak D match, TRBD1 (5 bases). The CDR3 has 16 amino acids. The germline CDR1 and CDR2 sequences are MGHDK and SYGVNS. The CDR3 DNA follows: TGTGCCAGCAGTGAATCAAAGGGGCTCGCCAAAATCATTCAGTACTTC. Its translation is CASSESKGLAKIIQYF.

V and J are TRBV7-2 and TRBJ1-1; weak D call: TRBD1 (5 bases). This CDR3 is built from 13 residues. Trimming pared 3 bases from V and 4 bases from J, leaving 9 bases between. In germline, CDR1 is SGHTA, CDR2 FQGNSA. Written as DNA, the CDR3 is TGTGCCAGCAGCTTTTACGGGGGCACTGAAGCTTTCTTT. Its translation is CASSFYGGTEAFF.

This clone was seen just once. In nucleotides, the CDR3 is TGCGCCAGCAGCTTGGGAGAAGATACGCAGTATTTT. It is translated as CASSLGEDTQYF. The rearrangement links TRBV5-1 to TRBJ2-3, with no clear D. V lost 0 bases and J lost 5, with 4 bases in between. The CDR3 is 12 residues long. Germline-derived CDR1 and CDR2 are SGHRS and YFSETQ. The entire variable domain, with the rest obtained from reference TRBV5-1 and TRBJ2-3, is as follows: KAGVTQTPRYLIKTRGQQVTLSCSPISGHRSVSWYQQTPGQGLQFLFEYFSETQRNKGNFPGRFSGRQFSNSRSEMNVSTLELGDSALYLCASSLGEDTQYFGPGTRLTVL.

This clone occurred once. The chain joins TRBV29-1 to TRBJ2-2; D is unclear. Trimming stripped 2 bases from V and 3 bases from J, with 10 bases between. Germline V lookup: CDR1 SQVTM, CDR2 ANQGSEA. The CDR3 length is 14 residues. The CDR3 coding sequence is TGCAGCGTTGAAAAAGTGGGCGACACCGGGGAGCTGTTTTTT. Protein sequence: CSVEKVGDTGELFF.

This clone appeared once. The rearrangement uses TRBV13 and TRBJ2-7; the match to TRBD1 covers 7 bases. The CDR3 spans 15 residues. The V gene's germline CDR1 is PRHDT and CDR2 FYEKMQ (reference sequence). Trimming cost V 5 bases and J 4 bases; bases outside gene matches: 11. The CDR3 loop is CASSLVRQGQYEQYF. The CDR3 DNA sequence: TGTGCCAGCAGCCTCGTGAGACAGGGACAATACGAGCAGTACTTC.

This clone was recorded once. The rearrangement uses TRBV2 and TRBJ1-2; D gene unclear. The CDR3 covers 13 residues. CDR1 and CDR2 (germline): SNHLY, FYNNEI. The V and J ends lost 5 bases and 0 bases respectively, with 7 bases between them. This CDR3 reads CASSTLSNYGYTF. Here the CDR3 DNA reads TGTGCCAGCAGTACTTTATCTAACTATGGCTACACCTTC.

The V call is TRBV15, the J call TRBJ1-1; no reliable D call. The CDR3 is made up of 13 amino acids. V lost 6 bases, J lost 2 bases, and 10 bases lay in between. Germline V gene sequence: CDR1 LNHNV, CDR2 YYDKDF (reference sequence). The CDR3 is CATRATANTEAFF. In DNA form, the CDR3 reads TGTGCCACCAGAGCCACGGCCAACACTGAAGCTTTCTTT.

The rearrangement uses TRBV29-1 and TRBJ1-1, with D maybe TRBD1 (6 bases). Deletions cut 7 bases from V and 1 base from J, with 16 bases between. Per germline, CDR1 SQVTM and CDR2 ANQGSEA. The CDR3 runs to 14 residues. This CDR3 reads CSAATGTQNTEAFF. DNA of the CDR3: TGCAGCGCCGCCACCGGGACACAGAACACTGAAGCTTTCTTT.

This clone was recorded only once. This chain joins TRBV11-2 and TRBJ2-6; D call uncertain. V lost 3 bases and J lost 1, with 4 bases in between. This CDR3 region has 14 residues. Germline V lookup: CDR1 SGHAT, CDR2 FQNNGV. CDR3 nucleotide sequence: TGTGCCAGCAGCTTGGCTTCTGGGGCCAACGTCCTGACTTTC. Its translation: CASSLASGANVLTF.

J is TRBJ2-2 and V is TRBV15; no clear D gene. Germline lookup yields CDR1 LNHNV and CDR2 YYDKDF (reference sequence). V was clipped by 8 bases and J by 0 bases, with 7 bases between them. This CDR3 has 13 residues. CDR3 sequence reads: CATGDPNTGELFF. The DNA for the CDR3 is TGTGCCACCGGAGATCCGAACACCGGGGAGCTGTTTTTT. The full variable domain, its missing parts supplied by reference TRBV15 and TRBJ2-2, is DAMVIQNPRYQVTQFGKPVTLSCSQTLNHNVMYWYQQKSSQAPKLLFHYYDKDFNNEADTPDNFQSRRPNTSFCFLDIRSPGLGDTAMYLCATGDPNTGELFFGEGSRLTVL.

This rearrangement joins TRBV6-5 to TRBJ2-7; D gene unclear. V lost 2 bases and J lost 4, with 12 bases in between. The CDR3 is 14 residues long. Germline V gene lookup returns CDR1 MNHEY and CDR2 SVGAGI. The chain's CDR3 is CASSYRQDLYEQYF. The CDR3 DNA follows: TGTGCCAGCAGTTACAGGCAAGACCTATACGAGCAGTACTTC.

This chain uses TRBV7-9 with TRBJ2-2; D uncertain. This CDR3 comprises 14 residues. V lost 1 base to trimming and J lost 1 base, with 4 bases between them. Germline CDR1 is SEHNR and CDR2 is FQNEAQ (reference sequence). CDR3 protein: CASSLGQNTGELFF. The CDR3 DNA sequence: TGTGCCAGCAGCTTAGGCCAGAACACCGGGGAGCTGTTTTTT.

This chain connects TRBV7-8 to TRBJ2-5; D perhaps matches TRBD1 (5 bases). The CDR3 length is 15 residues. Germline V gene lookup returns CDR1 SGHVS and CDR2 FQNEAQ. V was pared by 5 bases and J by 5 bases, with 18 bases between. CDR3 loop: CASSLKRTSMETQYF. The CDR3 DNA reads as TGTGCCAGCAGCCTAAAAAGGACATCGATGGAGACCCAGTACTTC.

The rearrangement links TRBV6-6 to TRBJ1-2; 9 bases are a match to TRBD1. The germline V gene has CDR1 MNHNY and CDR2 SVGAGI (reference sequence). The J segment lost 8 bases and the V segment lost 10 bases, leaving 8 bases of the junction unmatched. The CDR3 is 12 residues long. CDR3 nucleotides: TGTGCCACTAATACCGGGACAGGGGGCTACACCTTC. Its translation is CATNTGTGGYTF.